This T cell receptor beta chain is drawn from a study of metastatic and nonmetastatic thyroid tumors. Across the study: Repertoire comparison spanned blood and tumor or nodule tissue of malignant and benign thyroid patients.

Overall study results and limits: In blood and tumor, TCR beta diversity was reportedly significantly higher in malignant thyroid tumors than in benign nodules.

Thyroid surgery had not been preceded by any treatment in any patient. TCRdb re-called clones from the PCR reads using MiXCR. The sample lists some 7,700 clones; 32% were seen once. The CDR3 contains 12 residues. The V gene lost 0 bases and the J gene lost 3 bases, with 3 bases spanning the gap. From germline, CDR1 is SNHLY and CDR2 FYNNEI. Sample share makes this clone large (0.1 to 1%). The antigen is unknown. The specimen sequenced was tumor tissue. This clonotype was sampled from a female donor with papillary thyroid cancer or a benign thyroid nodule (not recorded which). Some clones in this sample may be carry-over from other donors' samples. The chain recombines TRBV2 with TRBJ2-7; D not certain. The DNA for the CDR3 is TGTGCCAGCAGTGAAGCAAGCTACGAGCAGTACTTC. It specifies CASSEASYEQYF.